The 8 T cell receptor beta chains below all came from one sample that was sequenced in a study of T-cell memory formation after mild COVID-19. TCRdb used MiXCR to reprocess the 5' RACE reads, holding one entry per CDR3 protein. The data hold about 420,000 distinct CDR3 sequences, with around 22% observed a single time. The sample consisted of PBMCs or a T cell subset sorted from them (not recorded which). The receptors were gathered from an adult woman who had mild COVID-19 (a few samples of this study predate the infection). Cell type and time point are not known.

This clonotype was observed once. This chain joins TRBV15 and TRBJ2-7, with D unresolved. Deletions cut 0 bases from V and 6 bases from J, with 12 bases between. The CDR3 has 14 residues. Germline CDR1 and CDR2: LNHNV and YYDKDF (reference sequence). Here the CDR3 reads CATSRDRASGEQYF. DNA for the CDR3: TGTGCCACCAGCAGAGATCGGGCTAGTGGCGAGCAGTACTTC.

V is TRBV24-1 and J is TRBJ2-2, with D unclear. Trimming stripped 4 bases from V and 0 bases from J, with 5 bases between. Germline CDR1 reads KGHDR; CDR2 reads SFDVKD. The CDR3 loop spans 14 amino acids. The CDR3 DNA is TGTGCCACCAGTGAAACTGCGAACACCGGGGAGCTGTTTTTT. Encoded protein: CATSETANTGELFF.

This clonotype was seen at least ten times. This chain links TRBV7-6 with TRBJ2-1, with TRBD2 identical over 7 bases. Trimming removed 5 bases from V and 2 bases from J; junction bases left unmatched: 6. Germline V lookup: CDR1 SGHVS, CDR2 FNYEAQ. The CDR3 runs 15 residues. The CDR3 nucleotides read TGTGCCAGCAGCCTTGTAGCGGGTGCCTACAATGAGCAGTTCTTC. It specifies CASSLVAGAYNEQFF.

This clonotype occurred a few times. The chain has TRBV6-5 and TRBJ1-4; 8 bases fit TRBD1. J lost 5 bases, V lost 7 bases, and 9 bases had no gene match. The V gene's germline CDR1 is MNHEY and CDR2 SVGAGI. This CDR3 is built from 15 residues. The CDR3 DNA sequence: TGTGCCAGCACCCGGGTGAGACAGGGGAATGAAAAACTGTTTTTT. Translated, it gives CASTRVRQGNEKLFF.

The chain employs TRBV5-5 and TRBJ1-6; D possibly corresponds to TRBD1 (5 bases). Germline V CDR1 and CDR2: SGHKS, YYEKEE (reference sequence). V gave up 4 bases and J gave up 8 bases, with 22 bases separating them. The CDR3 covers 17 residues. The CDR3 loop is CASSITPGRFHDSPLHF. The CDR3 nucleotides read TGTGCCAGCAGCATAACCCCGGGACGGTTCCATGATTCACCCCTCCACTTT.

This clonotype was picked up a small number of times. V usage is TRBV3-1 and J usage is TRBJ2-7; 8 nucleotides line up with TRBD2. The CDR3 loop spans 12 amino acids. Germline CDR1 is LGHDT and CDR2 is YNNKEL (reference sequence). V trimming: 4 bases; J trimming: 12 bases; junction bases outside the gene matches: 8. The CDR3 bases are TGTGCCAGCAGCCTACGAGCGGGAGCGTCGTACTTC. Translation gives CASSLRAGASYF.

This clonotype was seen a few times. The chain combines TRBV7-2 with TRBJ2-5; 14 nucleotides match TRBD2. V trimming: 4 bases; J trimming: 10 bases; junction bases outside the gene matches: 8. The germline V gene has CDR1 SGHTA and CDR2 FQGNSA. The length of the CDR3 is 15 residues. The CDR3 protein is CASSSTPGTSGGQYF. CDR3 in DNA: TGTGCCAGCAGCTCGACTCCCGGGACTAGCGGGGGCCAGTACTTC.

The CDR3 protein is CASQRDTGELFF. For the CDR3, the DNA is TGTGCCAGCCAACGTGACACCGGGGAGCTGTTTTTT. V gene TRBV6-5 combines with J gene TRBJ2-2; D gene ambiguous. Trimming pared 8 bases from V and 3 bases from J, leaving 7 bases between. Germline CDR1 is MNHEY and CDR2 is SVGAGI. This CDR3 spans 12 amino acids.